This T cell receptor (beta chain) came from a study of blood T cells in healthy people across ages. General study findings and limits: Observed TCR beta diversity per million T cells went down as age went up. This fall followed a roughly linear course with age. Underestimates were what the diversity estimates from one million T cells were considered to be.

A minimum of 7 million PBMCs was isolated per sample. Per sample, no less than 5 micrograms of total RNA were extracted. This clonotype was seen a few times. Its target is not known. The J segment lost 3 bases and the V segment lost 1 base, leaving 6 bases of the junction unmatched. Germline V gene sequence: CDR1 SNHLY, CDR2 FYNNEI. The CDR3 covers 15 residues. The second PCR ran about 6 to 11 cycles with a sample-barcoded 5' primer and J-beta primers. TCRdb itself ran the 5' RACE reads through MiXCR, one entry per CDR3 protein. This sample has 1.5 million to 2 million distinct CDR3 sequences; 28% occur once, and the top ten carry less than 9.5%.

The TCR comes from a woman between 25 and 40 years old in good health. The chain joins TRBV2 to TRBJ2-7; 7 positions match TRBD1. The sequenced material came from blood. CDR3 bases: TGTGCCAGCAGTGAAGAAGGGGGCGCGGTCTACGAGCAGTACTTC. This translates into CASSEEGGAVYEQYF.